This T cell receptor (beta chain) originates from a study of shared clonotypes between healthy human individuals. Study observations and caveats: Specimens sampled were limited to blood, with tissue repertoires likely differing. Clonotype sharing across a few donors was observed for 4.5% to 6.5% of naive CD4 clonotypes.

Per the original methods: With immunoSEQ giving junction-only sequences and no quality scores, filtering differed. The protocol was immunoSEQ multiplex PCR, while the TCRdb copy is restricted to in-frame clones and leaves out a portion. V, J and clone size reflect that table, while D and trimming were determined from the DNA. Among under 2.5 million clones listed, about nine tenths were seen once. Worth noting for this clone: Its antigen is undetermined.

Trimming took 6 bases from V and 13 from J; bases not matched to a gene: 9. The CDR3 is 13 residues long. Germline-derived CDR1 and CDR2 are MRHNA and SNTAGT. The gene calls are TRBV6-4 and TRBJ2-5; 12 nucleotides line up with TRBD2. Sequenced sample: naive CD4+ T cells from PBMCs. Indicated subset: CD45RA+ positively selected. This TCR derives from a young man in good health. Some clones in this sample may be carry-over from other donors' samples. CDR3 in amino acids: CASRRTSGKTRYF. The CDR3 nucleotides read TGTGCCAGCAGAAGGACTAGCGGGAAAACTCGGTACTTC.